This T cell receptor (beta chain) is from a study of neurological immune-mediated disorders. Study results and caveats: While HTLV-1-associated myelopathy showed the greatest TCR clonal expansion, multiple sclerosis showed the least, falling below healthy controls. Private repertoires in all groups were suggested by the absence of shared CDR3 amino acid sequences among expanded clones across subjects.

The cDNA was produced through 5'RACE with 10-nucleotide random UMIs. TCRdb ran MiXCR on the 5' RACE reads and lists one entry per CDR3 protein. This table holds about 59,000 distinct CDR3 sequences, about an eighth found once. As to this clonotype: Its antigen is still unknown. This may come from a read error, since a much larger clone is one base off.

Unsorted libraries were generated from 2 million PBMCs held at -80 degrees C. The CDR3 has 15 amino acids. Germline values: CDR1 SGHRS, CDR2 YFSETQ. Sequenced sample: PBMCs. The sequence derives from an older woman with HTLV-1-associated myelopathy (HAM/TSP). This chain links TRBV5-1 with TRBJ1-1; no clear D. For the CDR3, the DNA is TGCGCCAGCAGCTTGGAAGAGCTAGGGAACACTGGAGCTTTCTTT. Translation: CASSLEELGNTGAFF.